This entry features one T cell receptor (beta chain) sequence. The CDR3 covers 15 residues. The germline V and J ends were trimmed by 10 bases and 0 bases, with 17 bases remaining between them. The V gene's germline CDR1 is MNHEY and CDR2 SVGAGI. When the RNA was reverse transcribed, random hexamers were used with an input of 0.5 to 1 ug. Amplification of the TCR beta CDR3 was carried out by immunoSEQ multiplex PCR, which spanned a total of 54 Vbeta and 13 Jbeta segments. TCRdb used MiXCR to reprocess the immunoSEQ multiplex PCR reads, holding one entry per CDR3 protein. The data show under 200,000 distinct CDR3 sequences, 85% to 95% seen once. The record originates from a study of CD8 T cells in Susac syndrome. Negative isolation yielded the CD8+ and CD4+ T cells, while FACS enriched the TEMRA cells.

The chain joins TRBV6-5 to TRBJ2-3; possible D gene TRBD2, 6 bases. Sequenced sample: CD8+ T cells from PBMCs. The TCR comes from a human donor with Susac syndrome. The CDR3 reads CATRHRDLSTDTQYF. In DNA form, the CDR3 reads TGTGCCACCCGACACCGGGACTTAAGCACAGATACGCAGTATTTT.